This entry concerns a single T cell receptor (beta chain). In the original workflow: Reference gene primers were amplified, and this amplification served to estimate nucleated cell counts. Generated by immunoSEQ multiplex PCR, the TCRdb table keeps only in-frame clones and is missing some. The V and J calls and clone size were taken over from that table, and D and trimming were inferred from the DNA. The top ten clones hold approximately 7.3% of a sample with 300,000 to 400,000 clones, almost 90% of them seen once. These data come from a study of blood T cell repertoires in COVID-19. Study-level information: Acute-phase and convalescent COVID-19 samples originated in the United States, Italy and Spain. T cells, B-cell-depleted T cells, or PBMCs supplied cDNA or gDNA.

Seattle patients were enrolled during active infection and followed longitudinally. The sequence derives from a woman aged 70-85 years with COVID-19, enrolled during active disease. The sequenced material came from peripheral blood.

CDR3 sequence: CASSEAMGQGNTEAFF. The CDR3 nucleotides are TGTGCCAGCAGTGAAGCTATGGGACAGGGGAACACTGAAGCTTTCTTT. This chain uses TRBV6-1 with TRBJ1-1; 9 nucleotides align to TRBD1. CDR1 is MNHNS, CDR2 SASEGT, per germline. Unmatched junction bases numbered 3, after V lost 0 bases and J lost 1 base. The CDR3 runs 16 residues.